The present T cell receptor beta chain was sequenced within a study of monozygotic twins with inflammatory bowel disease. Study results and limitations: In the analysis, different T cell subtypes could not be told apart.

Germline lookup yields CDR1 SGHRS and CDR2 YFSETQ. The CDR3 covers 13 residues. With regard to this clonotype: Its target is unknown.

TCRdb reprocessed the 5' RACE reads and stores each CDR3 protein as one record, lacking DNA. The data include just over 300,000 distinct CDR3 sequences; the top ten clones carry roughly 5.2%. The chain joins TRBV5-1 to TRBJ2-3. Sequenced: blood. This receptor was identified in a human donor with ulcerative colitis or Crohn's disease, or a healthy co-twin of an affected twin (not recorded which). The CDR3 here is CASSLSFTDTQYF. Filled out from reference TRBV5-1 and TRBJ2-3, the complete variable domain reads KAGVTQTPRYLIKTRGQQVTLSCSPISGHRSVSWYQQTPGQGLQFLFEYFSETQRNKGNFPGRFSGRQFSNSRSEMNVSTLELGDSALYLCASSLSFTDTQYFGPGTRLTVL.